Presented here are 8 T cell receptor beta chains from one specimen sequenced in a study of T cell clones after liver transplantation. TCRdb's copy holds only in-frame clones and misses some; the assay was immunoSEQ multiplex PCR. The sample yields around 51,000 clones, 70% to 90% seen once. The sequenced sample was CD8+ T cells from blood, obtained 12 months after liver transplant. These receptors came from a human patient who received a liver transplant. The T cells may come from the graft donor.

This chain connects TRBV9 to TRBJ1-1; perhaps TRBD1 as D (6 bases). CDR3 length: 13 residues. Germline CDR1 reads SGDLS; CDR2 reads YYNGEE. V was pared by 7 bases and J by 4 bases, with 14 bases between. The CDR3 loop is CASSLGGGTEAFF. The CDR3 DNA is TGTGCCAGCTCCTTAGGGGGGGGCACTGAAGCTTTCTTT. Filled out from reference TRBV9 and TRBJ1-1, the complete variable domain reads DSGVTQTPKHLITATGQRVTLRCSPRSGDLSVYWYQQSLDQGLQFLIQYYNGEERAKGNILERFSAQQFPDLHSELNLSSLELGDSALYFCASSLGGGTEAFFGQGTRLTVV.

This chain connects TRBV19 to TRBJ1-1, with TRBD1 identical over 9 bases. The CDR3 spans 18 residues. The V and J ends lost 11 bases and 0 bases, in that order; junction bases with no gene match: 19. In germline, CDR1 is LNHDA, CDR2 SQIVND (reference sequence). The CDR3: CASNSPGQGSIMNTEAFF. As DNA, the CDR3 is TGTGCCTCTAACTCCCCTGGACAGGGGAGCATTATGAACACTGAAGCTTTCTTT. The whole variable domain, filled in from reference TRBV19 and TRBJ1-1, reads DGGITQSPKYLFRKEGQNVTLSCEQNLNHDAMYWYRQDPGQGLRLIYYSQIVNDFQKGDIAEGYSVSREKKESFPLTVTSAQKNPTAFYLCASNSPGQGSIMNTEAFFGQGTRLTVV.

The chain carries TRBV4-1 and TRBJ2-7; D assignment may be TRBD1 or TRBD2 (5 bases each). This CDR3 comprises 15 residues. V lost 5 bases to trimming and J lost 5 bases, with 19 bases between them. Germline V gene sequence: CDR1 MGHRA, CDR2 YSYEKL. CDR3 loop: CASSDIGDPVDEQYF. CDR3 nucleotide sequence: TGCGCCAGCAGCGACATAGGGGACCCTGTAGACGAGCAGTACTTC.

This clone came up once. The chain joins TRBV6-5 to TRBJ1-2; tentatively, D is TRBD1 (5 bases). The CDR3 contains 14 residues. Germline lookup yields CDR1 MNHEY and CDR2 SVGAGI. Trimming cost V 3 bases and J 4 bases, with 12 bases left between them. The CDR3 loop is CASSYSTVGYGYTF. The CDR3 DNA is TGTGCCAGCAGTTATTCGACAGTAGGCTATGGCTACACCTTC.

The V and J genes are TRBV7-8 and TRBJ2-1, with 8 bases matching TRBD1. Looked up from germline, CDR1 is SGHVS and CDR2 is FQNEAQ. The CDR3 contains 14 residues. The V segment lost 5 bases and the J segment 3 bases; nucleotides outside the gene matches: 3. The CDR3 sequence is CASSHRGDYNEQFF. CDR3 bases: TGTGCCAGCAGCCACAGGGGGGACTACAATGAGCAGTTCTTC.

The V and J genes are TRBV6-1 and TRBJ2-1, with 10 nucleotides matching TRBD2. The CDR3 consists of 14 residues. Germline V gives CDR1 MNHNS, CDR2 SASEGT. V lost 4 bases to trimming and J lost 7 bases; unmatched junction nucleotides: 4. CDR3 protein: CASSGGLATNEQFF. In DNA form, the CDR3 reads TGTGCCAGCAGTGGGGGACTAGCGACAAATGAGCAGTTCTTC.

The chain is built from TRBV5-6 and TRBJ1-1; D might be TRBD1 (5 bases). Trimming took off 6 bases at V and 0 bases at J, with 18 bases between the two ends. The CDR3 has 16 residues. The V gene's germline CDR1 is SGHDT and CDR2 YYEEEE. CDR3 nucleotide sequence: TGTGCCAGCAACCTCGACGGACACCTCATGAACACTGAAGCTTTCTTT. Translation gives CASNLDGHLMNTEAFF.

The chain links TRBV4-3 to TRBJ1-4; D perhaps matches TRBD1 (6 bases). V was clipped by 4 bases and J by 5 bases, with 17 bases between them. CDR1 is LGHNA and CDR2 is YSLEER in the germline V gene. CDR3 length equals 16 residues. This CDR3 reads CASSPLAPGGNEKLFF. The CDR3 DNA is TGCGCCAGCAGCCCCCTGGCTCCCGGGGGCAATGAAAAACTGTTTTTT.